This T cell receptor beta chain emerged from a study of blood T cell repertoires in COVID-19 (dated by TCRdb to 2020 to 2021). Looking at the study overall: The collaborator samples originated in the United States, Italy and Spain and spanned the acute and convalescent phases of COVID-19. The material from the prospective study consisted of cDNA or gDNA derived from T cells, B-cell-depleted T cells, or PBMCs. The dataset comprised deeply sampled blood TCRbeta repertoires from subjects exposed to, actively infected with, or recovered from COVID-19. The repertoires were released in a freely available public database meant as a resource for research on the immune response to SARS-CoV-2. The samples were drawn from two sources: the first 160 participants of the ongoing ImmuneRACE study, and over 950 subjects contributed by 6 global collaborators. A de-identified subject ID, COVID-19 status, age in years and sex were almost always included in the sample metadata. Where available, HLA class I and class II types were taken from metadata supplied by the sample provider and were not determined by assay-based typing. General conclusions and limits of the study: Clinical and demographic metadata were provided uncurated, with the amount varying by source and participant.

A remark on this clone: The target of this receptor is not known. Base qualities were left out, and no much larger clone turns up one base away.

TCRbeta CDR3 regions were amplified from genomic DNA using the immunoSEQ Assay, a bias-controlled multiplex PCR. The original pipeline was this. Within the assay, amplification of reference gene primers was used to estimate how many nucleated cells each sample contained. To quantify the absolute abundance of each unique TCRbeta CDR3 rearrangement, sequence reads were collapsed and filtered. For each sample, productive Simpson clonality was calculated as the square root of Simpson's diversity index across productive rearrangements. TCRdb limited this immuneACCESS table to in-frame rearrangements with V and J called. A share of clones is missing; checked studies link under half to unresolved V genes, and the rest is unexplained. V and J calls and clone size come straight from that table; D and trimming were deduced from the DNA. The sample table lists about 52,000 clones, 90% of them with a count of one. The ten largest clones add up to about 2.9% of the sample.

The CDR3 contains 16 residues, cysteine and phenylalanine counted. The entry retains the CDR3 DNA only, 48 bases that are in frame from base 1. The germline V gene provides CDR1 SGHRS and CDR2 YFSETQ. V loses 6 bases, J loses 0 bases, and the germline ends lie 17 bases apart. The collaborating institutions used their own protocols to collect whole blood in K2EDTA tubes. For TCRbeta analysis, collaborators shipped samples as frozen whole blood, isolated PBMCs, or DNA extracted from either of those sample types. Sample: peripheral blood. The receptor's source is a human donor in a cohort sampled during active COVID-19. The V gene is TRBV5-1 and the J gene is TRBJ2-3; the D gene is perhaps TRBD2, on 6 matching bases. The sequenced DNA is TGCGCCAGCAATCTGAACGGAGGGCCTAGCACAGATACGCAGTATTTT. It translates to CASNLNGGPSTDTQYF.